The 32 T cell receptor delta chains in this list originate from one sample, sequenced in a study of γδ T cells in repeated Plasmodium falciparum infection. Flow sorting of PBMC yielded separate Vgamma9/Vdelta2+ and Vdelta2-negative gammadelta T cell populations for bulk repertoire analysis. TCRdb reprocessed the multiplex PCR reads through CATT. The sample records about 89,000 delta-chain clones, roughly 1.4% being singletons. The sample taken for sequencing was gamma-delta T cells from blood. Receptors were obtained from a pool of human donors (malaria-infected and uninfected, not separated).

This clone showed up many times. The J gene is TRDJ1, the V gene TRDV1; D is undetermined. The CDR3 totals 13 residues. Looked up from germline, CDR1 is TSWWSYY and CDR2 is QGS. Trimming left V 5 bases short and J 3 bases short, with 10 bases between. The CDR3 protein is CALGSTTSDKLIF. The CDR3 DNA reads TGTGCTCTTGGGTCAACTACCTCCGATAAACTCATCTTT.

As for this clone: The mismatch at residue 14 between this DNA's translation and the TCRdb protein of a much larger clone likely reflects a read error; the protein shown is translated from the DNA. J is TRDJ2 and V is TRDV2, with TRDD3 matching 8 bases. The assigned J gene may be wrong: the sequence end matches TRDJ1 better. CDR1 is GEAIGNYY, CDR2 EKD, per germline. The CDR3 sequence is 15 residues long. The CDR3 protein is CACDTVGDLTAQLIF. DNA for the CDR3: TGTGCCTGTGACACCGTGGGGGATTTGACAGCACAACTCATCTTT.

This clone was picked up a small number of times. A far larger clone differs by one base, so this is likely a read error. Additional DNA sequences in this sample encode the identical CDR3. This chain connects TRDV1 to TRDJ1; D is perhaps TRDD2 (6 bases). The CDR3 contains 20 residues. Germline V CDR1 and CDR2: TSWWSYY, QGS. The V gene lost 0 bases and the J gene lost 6 bases, with 29 bases spanning the gap. This CDR3 reads CALGELYFLLKATSGNKLIF. DNA for the CDR3: TGTGCTCTTGGGGAACTATACTTCCTGCTGAAGGCAACTTCTGGAAATAAACTCATCTTT.

Only a few counts were recorded for this clone. TCRdb's listed protein matches a much larger clone and diverges from this DNA's translation at residue 7, likely through a read error; the protein shown comes from the DNA. V usage is TRDV2 and J usage is TRDJ3; 10 positions match TRDD3. The CDR3 loop spans 22 amino acids. Unmatched junction bases numbered 13, after V lost 0 bases and J lost 0 bases. Germline V gene sequence: CDR1 GEAIGNYY, CDR2 EKD. CDR3 protein: CACDTATGDTQLSSWDTRQMFF. The CDR3 DNA sequence: TGTGCCTGTGACACCGCGACGGGGGATACGCAATTAAGCTCCTGGGACACCCGACAGATGTTTTTC.

A few counts support this clone. TCRdb assigns this DNA the protein of a much larger clone, which departs from its translation at residue 9; this likely reflects a read error, and the protein shown comes from translating the DNA. The chain employs TRDV2 and TRDJ1; D uncertain. Germline lookup yields CDR1 GEAIGNYY and CDR2 EKD. CDR3 length: 14 residues. Trimming cost V 2 bases and J 3 bases, with 12 bases left between them. CDR3: CACDRGYGADKLIF. The CDR3 nucleotides read TGTGCCTGTGACAGAGGGTACGGCGCCGATAAACTCATCTTT.

This clone has more than one count but fewer than ten. TCRdb attributes to this sequence the protein of a much larger clone, which differs from the DNA translation at residue 9; a read error is likely, and the protein displayed is translated from the DNA. The rearrangement links TRDV1 to TRDJ1; 8 bases are a match to TRDD3. Germline matching of the DNA provided the J gene here, since TCRdb leaves it blank. The CDR3 runs to 16 residues. The trim removed 4 bases at V and 7 bases at J, leaving 14 bases unmatched. CDR1 is TSWWSYY and CDR2 is QGS in the germline V gene. The CDR3 here is CALGAKPIILGGKLIF. The CDR3 DNA is TGTGCTCTTGGGGCCAAACCCATCATACTGGGGGGTAAACTCATCTTT.

In its sample, this clone was seen a few times. The TCRdb record carries a much larger clone's protein, which differs from this DNA's translation at residue 6; a read error is the likely cause, and the protein listed here is the DNA translation. The chain uses TRDV2 and TRDJ1; 11 bases line up with TRDD3. The J gene, absent from TCRdb, was called here by matching the DNA to germline. Trimming took 3 bases from V and 0 from J; bases not matched to a gene: 14. This CDR3 is built from 19 residues. The germline gives CDR1 GEAIGNYY, CDR2 EKD. In DNA form, the CDR3 reads TGTGCCTGTGACCCTACGCTTCTGGGGGATACCCCGTACACCGATAAACTCATCTTT. As protein: CACDPTLLGDTPYTDKLIF.

Comments on this clone: The protein given by TCRdb reflects a much larger clone and differs at residue 11 from this DNA's translation, likely from a read error; the protein shown is the DNA's translation. The chain carries TRDV1 and TRDJ1; TRDD2 agrees at 9 bases. Trimming at V came to 4 bases and at J to 3 bases, leaving 15 bases not matched to a gene. The CDR3 has 18 amino acids. Germline V lookup: CDR1 TSWWSYY, CDR2 QGS. CDR3 nucleotides: TGTGCTCTTGGGGGGGGCCTTCCTACACATGGGCGGGCCGATAAACTCATCTTT. Its translation: CALGGGLPTHGRADKLIF.

This clone is medium-sized in the sample. Different DNA sequences within this sample yield the same CDR3. The chain employs TRDV1 and TRDJ1; 7 bases are shared with TRDD3. Germline trimming cut 3 bases from V and 0 bases from J; bases unmatched to any gene: 7. This CDR3 is 16 amino acids long. Germline lookup yields CDR1 TSWWSYY and CDR2 QGS. CDR3 sequence reads: CALGDPYWGYTDKLIF. Here the CDR3 DNA reads TGTGCTCTTGGGGACCCATACTGGGGCTACACCGATAAACTCATCTTT.

This clone turned up a few times. TCRdb shows a much larger clone's protein in place of this DNA's translation, and the two differ at residue 11, likely through a read error; the protein shown is translated from the DNA. The gene calls are TRDV3 and TRDJ1, with 11 bases fitting TRDD3. No J gene is reported in TCRdb; it was inferred here by comparing the DNA with germline. The CDR3 covers 22 residues. V was pared by 1 base and J by 3 bases, with 28 bases of the junction left unmatched. Germline V gene lookup returns CDR1 TVYSNPD and CDR2 GDNSRS (reference sequence). The CDR3 reads CAFKRHFLRLAGGYKRADKLIF. The CDR3 nucleotides read TGTGCCTTTAAGCGCCACTTCCTACGTCTGGCTGGGGGATACAAGCGGGCCGATAAACTCATCTTT.

As to this clone: A far more abundant clone sits one base away, making this likely a read error. This specimen includes other DNA sequences encoding the same CDR3. No J gene was assigned, while the V gene was called as TRDV1; the table names TRDD3, a call not compared with the DNA. Germline-derived CDR1 and CDR2 are TSWWSYY and QGS. This CDR3 region has 21 residues. The CDR3 nucleotides are TGTGCTCTTGGGAAAGGCTCCTACGGGGGAGTACGATTAGGGTACACCGATAAGCTCATCTTT. Translation: CALGKGSYGGVRLGYTDKLIF.

A word on this clone: Only one base separates this from a far larger clonotype, so it likely reflects a read error. Additional DNA sequences in this sample encode the identical CDR3. The V segment is TRDV1, and no J call was made; whether TRDD3, the table's D call, matches the DNA was not checked. The V gene's germline CDR1 is TSWWSYY and CDR2 QGS. The CDR3 is 22 amino acids. The CDR3 reads CALGELSFPKSPSWTSTDKLIF. Here the CDR3 DNA reads TGTGCTCTTGGGGAACTATCCTTCCCCAAATCCCCGTCATGGACGAGCACCGATAAACTTATCTTT.

The sample holds many counts of this clone. This likely reflects a read error, since a far larger clone is one base away. This CDR3 is also generated by other DNA sequences in the sample. The genes are TRDV2 and TRDJ1; TRDD3 matches 7 bases. No J segment appears in TCRdb, so it was assigned here by matching the sequence to germline. Germline CDR1 is GEAIGNYY and CDR2 is EKD. The CDR3 runs to 17 residues. CDR3 sequence: CACDTVGEAPRTDKLIF. CDR3 DNA: TGTGCCTGTGACACCGTGGGGGAGGCCCCGAGAACCGACAAACTCATCTTT.

Only a few counts were recorded for this clone. For this DNA, TCRdb reports the protein of a much larger clone, which diverges at residue 5, most likely from a read error; the protein presented here is translated directly from the DNA. The chain carries TRDV2 and TRDJ1; 13 nucleotides align to TRDD3. Since TCRdb gives no J gene, matching the DNA to germline was used here to assign it. V trimming: 2 bases; J trimming: 2 bases; junction bases outside the gene matches: 19. The CDR3 spans 21 residues. The germline V gene has CDR1 GEAIGNYY and CDR2 EKD. The CDR3 DNA reads as TGTGCCTGTGACATTTTACTGGGGGATACGCATGGCAGGGCCGGAACCGATAAACTCATCTTT. Encoded protein: CACDILLGDTHGRAGTDKLIF.

This clone has more than one count but fewer than ten. TCRdb's protein, taken from a much larger clone, differs from this DNA's translation at residue 4, likely owing to a read error; the protein displayed comes from the DNA. The chain recombines TRDV2 with TRDJ1; D is possibly TRDD2 (9 bases). The J gene, left out of TCRdb, was set here by checking the DNA against germline. CDR1 and CDR2 from the germline V gene are GEAIGNYY and EKD. The CDR3 is 19 residues long. The V end lost 6 bases, the J end lost 0 bases, and 28 bases lay between the germline ends. Here the CDR3 DNA reads TGTGCCTGTTACATTGTCCTTCCTACCGGGGATACCCACACCGATAAACTCATCTTT. It encodes CACYIVLPTGDTHTDKLIF.

Worth noting for this clone: TCRdb's protein for this DNA is that of a much larger clone and differs from the translation at residue 8, likely a read error; the protein shown is the DNA translation. V and J are TRDV2 and TRDJ1; TRDD3 agrees at 8 bases. The J gene, absent from TCRdb, was called here by matching the DNA to germline. The CDR3 runs to 16 residues. Germline CDR1 and CDR2: GEAIGNYY and EKD. V trimming: 2 bases; J trimming: 0 bases; junction bases outside the gene matches: 7. The DNA of the CDR3 is TGTGCCTGTGACAGACTGGGGGGTATGGACACCGATAAACTCATCTTT. Encoded protein: CACDRLGGMDTDKLIF.

This clone was detected a few times. TCRdb's listed protein matches a much larger clone and diverges from this DNA's translation at residue 10, likely through a read error; the protein shown comes from the DNA. The chain has TRDV1 and TRDJ1; D might be TRDD2 (6 bases). The J gene, not given by TCRdb, was assigned here from a germline match of the nucleotide sequence. This CDR3 region has 19 residues. The germline V and J ends were trimmed by 3 bases and 1 base, with 24 bases remaining between them. Germline V gives CDR1 TSWWSYY, CDR2 QGS. The CDR3 sequence is CALGDNLPSPFQFTDKLIF. In DNA form, the CDR3 reads TGTGCTCTTGGGGATAACCTGCCTTCCCCTTTTCAGTTCACCGATAAACTCATCTTT.

This clone was counted between two and nine times. TCRdb's entry gives the protein of a much larger clone, which mismatches this DNA's translation at residue 9, likely from a read error; the protein reported here is translated from the DNA. The chain has TRDV2 and TRDJ1; D gene uncertain. The J gene is not listed in TCRdb, so it was assigned here from a DNA match to germline. CDR1 GEAIGNYY and CDR2 EKD come from the germline V gene. The CDR3 spans 15 residues. V was shortened by 3 bases and J by 2 bases, with 15 bases between the two germline ends. CDR3 loop: CACDQISRETDKLIF. The CDR3, as DNA: TGTGCCTGTGACCAAATTTCCCGGGAAACCGATAAACTCATCTTT.

In the case of this clone: The TCRdb protein, from a much larger clone, departs from this DNA's translation at residue 16, likely by read error; the protein shown derives from the DNA. CDR3 coding DNA: TGTGCCTGTGACCGCGTAGGTACTGGGGGATCGTACACCGATAAACACATCTTT. Its translation: CACDRVGTGGSYTDKHIF. The J gene has no call, while the V gene is TRDV2; TRDD3, as called in the table, went unchecked against the DNA. The CDR3 runs to 18 residues. Per germline, CDR1 GEAIGNYY and CDR2 EKD.

This clone has a handful of counts. The protein that TCRdb holds for this DNA derives from a much larger clone and differs from the translated DNA at residue 11, which likely indicates a read error; the protein shown here is translated from the DNA. V is TRDV1 and J is TRDJ1; the D gene is possibly TRDD2 (5 bases). V lost 3 bases and J 5 bases, leaving 19 bases between the germline ends. The CDR3 runs 16 residues. In germline, CDR1 is TSWWSYY, CDR2 QGS. The CDR3 spells CALGEGPFLLTDKLIF. For the CDR3, the DNA is TGTGCTCTTGGGGAGGGGCCGTTCCTTCTTACTGATAAACTCATCTTT.

This clone was counted many times. The junction differs from germline at one of its ends, possibly a read error. This specimen includes other DNA sequences encoding the same CDR3. This chain links TRDV1 with TRDJ1; 12 nucleotides align to TRDD3. The V gene's germline CDR1 is TSWWSYY and CDR2 QGS. The CDR3 loop spans 19 amino acids. In nucleotides, the CDR3 is TGTGCTCTTGGGGAACTGGTCCGAATACTGGGGGATACCGGGGATAAACTAATCTTT. Protein sequence: CALGELVRILGDTGDKLIF.

This clone has more than one count but fewer than ten. TCRdb's protein for this DNA is that of a much larger clone and differs from the translation at residue 13, likely a read error; the protein shown is the DNA translation. The J gene is TRDJ1, the V gene TRDV1; D perhaps matches TRDD3 (6 bases). No J segment appears in TCRdb, so it was assigned here by matching the sequence to germline. Germline CDR1 reads TSWWSYY; CDR2 reads QGS. The CDR3 extends over 24 amino acids. V was shortened by 4 bases and J by 0 bases, with 39 bases between the two germline ends. CDR3 region: CALGARNVIPEPEDTSGYTDKLIF. For the CDR3, the DNA is TGTGCTCTTGGGGCCCGAAACGTAATTCCTGAGCCGGAGGATACTAGTGGGTACACCGATAAACTCATCTTT.

This clone showed up just a few times. Only one base separates this from a far larger clonotype, so it likely reflects a read error. The sample carries other DNA sequences with the same CDR3. The J gene went uncalled, whereas the V gene is TRDV1; no DNA check was done on the table's D call, TRDD3. The CDR3 loop spans 19 amino acids. Germline V lookup: CDR1 TSWWSYY, CDR2 QGS. The CDR3 reads CALGEGYLRSGGYADKLIF. CDR3 DNA: TGTGCTCTTGGGGAAGGGTATCTACGCTCTGGGGGATACGCCGATAAACTCATCTTC.

The table lists this clone with a few counts. TCRdb pairs this DNA with a much larger clone's protein that differs at residue 4, likely a read error; the protein shown was translated from the DNA. This chain connects TRDV2 to TRDJ1; D possibly corresponds to TRDD2 (8 bases). TCRdb gives no J gene; it was assigned here by matching the DNA to germline. The CDR3 runs to 27 residues. The V gene's germline CDR1 is GEAIGNYY and CDR2 EKD. CDR3 sequence: CACGTKLPTSTGELPPSCDKATDKLIF. The CDR3 nucleotides are TGTGCCTGTGGCACCAAACTTCCTACAAGTACTGGGGAACTTCCCCCCTCCTGCGATAAAGCCACCGATAAACTCATCTTT.

Concerning this clone: A far larger clone differs by one base, so this is likely a read error. At the DNA level, this CDR3 is encoded by other sequences in the same sample as well. The chain joins TRDV3 to TRDJ1; D uncertain. This CDR3 region has 15 residues. The germline V and J ends were trimmed by 1 base and 0 bases, with 15 bases remaining between them. Germline CDR1 is TVYSNPD and CDR2 is GDNSRS (reference sequence). The CDR3 region is CAFTPSLVYTDKLIF. CDR3 nucleotides: TGTGCCTTTACCCCCTCTCTGGTTTACACCGATAAACTCATCTTT.

About this clone: This likely reflects a read error, since a far larger clone is one base away. The sample has other DNA sequences that encode this CDR3 too. The J gene is uncalled and the V gene is TRDV2; the table's TRDD3 call for D was not verified on the DNA. This CDR3 is built from 14 residues. Germline CDR1 GEAIGNYY, CDR2 EKD. Written as DNA, the CDR3 is TGTGCCTGTGACACGTTGGGGGATACCCGGGGACTTATCTTT. It codes for CACDTLGDTRGLIF.

This clone was counted ten times or more. TCRdb lists the protein of a much larger clone for this DNA, which differs at residue 4, so this is likely a read error; the protein given here is translated from the DNA itself. The V and J genes are TRDV2 and TRDJ3, with 13 bases identical to TRDD3. The J gene was not available in TCRdb and was assigned here by matching the DNA to germline segments. The CDR3 is 19 residues long. The V and J ends lost 5 bases and 0 bases, in that order; junction bases with no gene match: 6. Germline-derived CDR1 and CDR2 are GEAIGNYY and EKD. For the CDR3, the DNA is TGTGCCTGTGGCGTACTGGGGGATACGAGCTCCTGGGACACCCGACAGATGTTTTTC. The encoded protein is CACGVLGDTSSWDTRQMFF.

This clone came up a few times. The protein in TCRdb stems from a much larger clone and differs at residue 17 from this DNA's translation, likely a read error; here the protein is translated from the DNA. The rearrangement joins TRDV1 to TRDJ1, with 12 bases aligning to TRDD3. Germline V gene lookup returns CDR1 TSWWSYY and CDR2 QGS. The CDR3 spans 20 residues. CDR3 sequence: CALGEPSEPLSGGYGDRLIF. Here the CDR3 DNA reads TGTGCTCTTGGGGAACCTTCCGAACCCCTCTCTGGGGGATACGGCGATAGACTCATCTTT.

In its sample, this clone was seen a few times. The protein recorded in TCRdb matches a much larger clone and deviates from this DNA's translation at residue 14, suggesting a read error; the protein here is obtained by translating the DNA. The V gene is TRDV3, the J gene TRDJ1; TRDD3 is a possible D gene (6 bases). The CDR3 extends over 15 amino acids. Germline V gene lookup returns CDR1 TVYSNPD and CDR2 GDNSRS (reference sequence). CDR3 sequence: CAFISRITRGGKLTF. CDR3 DNA: TGTGCCTTTATCTCACGTATCACTCGAGGGGGAAAACTCACCTTT.

A word on this clone: The protein TCRdb gives is from a much larger clone and does not agree with this DNA's translation at residue 13, likely a read error; the protein shown here comes from the DNA. The rearrangement uses TRDV1 and TRDJ1, with D tentatively TRDD3 (6 bases). TCRdb offers no J gene call, so here the DNA was matched to germline to obtain one. The V and J ends lost 4 bases and 1 base respectively, with 25 bases between them. The CDR3 covers 19 residues. Per germline, CDR1 TSWWSYY and CDR2 QGS. As DNA, the CDR3 is TGTGCTCTTGGGGGGAGACTCCCCATCGTACTGGGACGCACCGATAAACTCATCTTT. The encoded protein is CALGGRLPIVLGRTDKLIF.

This clone showed up many times. In the same sample, other DNA sequences code for this CDR3. The chain carries TRDV1 and TRDJ1; tentative D call: TRDD3 (6 bases). CDR1 and CDR2 (germline): TSWWSYY, QGS. The CDR3 covers 15 residues. Trimming left V 0 bases short and J 6 bases short, with 14 bases between. CDR3 region: CALGELPLGVHKLIF. Written as DNA, the CDR3 is TGTGCTCTTGGGGAACTACCCTTGGGGGTCCATAAACTCATCTTT.

In the case of this clone: TCRdb records a much larger clone's protein for this DNA, with a difference at residue 16 that likely arises from a read error; the protein given is the translation of the DNA. The chain links TRDV2 to TRDJ1; 11 nucleotides agree with TRDD3. The J gene was not available in TCRdb and was assigned here by matching the DNA to germline segments. Germline CDR1 is GEAIGNYY and CDR2 is EKD. The CDR3 runs 23 residues. V shed 0 bases, J shed 7 bases, and the junction held 30 bases outside the gene matches. The CDR3: CACDTAPARGVGDTTFLPGKLIF. The CDR3 DNA reads as TGTGCCTGTGACACCGCCCCGGCACGTGGAGTGGGGGATACGACCTTCCTACCTGGTAAACTCATCTTT.